The sequence of this T cell receptor (beta chain) was determined in a study of early T cells in non-severe SARS-CoV-2 infection. Study at large: Sequencing used unsorted whole-blood bulk RNA, so chains lack pairing. Study results and caveats: Sequences matched to VDJdb favored anti-spike CD8 responses, while private and CD4 specificities were missed.

This clonotype was found a few times. What it binds is unknown. Tagging with unique molecular identifiers was applied to individual cDNA molecules. TCRdb fed the 5' RACE reads into MiXCR, producing one record per CDR3 protein. Found here are under 85,000 distinct CDR3 sequences, around 11% of them singletons; the top ten hold almost 6.5%. Material: whole blood. This sequence was found in an adult who was a healthcare worker with PCR-confirmed SARS-CoV-2 infection or an uninfected control (not recorded which).

The CDR3 reads CASSQEGTRGPLYNEQFF. CDR3 sequence (DNA): TGCGCCAGCAGCCAAGAGGGCACACGGGGACCTTTGTACAATGAGCAGTTCTTC. This sequence joins TRBV4-3 and TRBJ2-1; tentatively, D is TRBD1 or TRBD2 (5 bases each). The CDR3 contains 18 residues. Deletions cut 0 bases from V and 4 bases from J, with 19 bases between. Germline V CDR1 and CDR2: LGHNA, YSLEER.